These 24 T cell receptor beta chains were all obtained from the same sample, sequenced in a study of shared clonotypes between healthy human individuals. Using immunoSEQ multiplex PCR, the repertoire was profiled, and TCRdb retains in-frame clones only, with some absent. The sample includes over a million clones, 96% of them seen just once. The sequenced material came from naive CD4+ T cells sorted from blood. The sample's subset: CD45RA+ positively selected. All receptors come from a man aged 30 to 45 in good health.

This clone was counted once. The chain couples TRBV29-1 to TRBJ2-5, with a weak D call TRBD1 (5 bases). Germline V CDR1 and CDR2: SQVTM, ANQGSEA. This CDR3 is built from 12 residues. V shed 7 bases and J shed 3 bases, with 12 bases lying between them. The CDR3 protein is CSAGHGEETQYF. Here the CDR3 DNA reads TGCAGCGCCGGACATGGGGAAGAGACCCAGTACTTC. Drawing the rest from reference TRBV29-1 and TRBJ2-5, the complete variable domain is SAVISQKPSRDICQRGTSLTIQCQVDSQVTMMFWYRQQPGQSLTLIATANQGSEATYESGFVIDKFPISRPNLTFSTLTVSNMSPEDSSIYLCSAGHGEETQYFGPGTRLLVL.

The chain uses TRBV27 and TRBJ2-2; D gene uncertain. Germline loops: CDR1 MNHEY, CDR2 SMNVEV (reference sequence). This CDR3 has 17 residues. V lost 0 bases and J lost 6, with 17 bases in between. The CDR3: CASSLSRPDALAGELFF. Here the CDR3 DNA reads TGTGCCAGCAGTTTATCCCGCCCGGACGCCCTCGCCGGGGAGCTGTTTTTT.

The chain couples TRBV6-5 to TRBJ2-7; 10 bases line up with TRBD1. The CDR3 is made up of 14 amino acids. The ends lost 5 bases at V and 7 bases at J; junction bases unmatched: 8. Germline V gene sequence: CDR1 MNHEY, CDR2 SVGAGI. The CDR3 reads CASSTPGQGREQYF. In DNA, the CDR3 is TGTGCCAGCAGTACACCGGGACAGGGGAGAGAGCAGTACTTC.

For this clone: Other DNA sequences in the same sample also yield this CDR3. The chain combines TRBV11-2 with TRBJ2-3; D unclear. The CDR3 sequence is 13 residues long. Germline CDR1 and CDR2: SGHAT and FQNNGV. V was pared by 1 base and J by 3 bases, with 5 bases between. The CDR3 here is CASSLAGTDTQYF. The CDR3 bases are TGTGCCAGCAGCTTAGCTGGAACAGATACGCAGTATTTT.

This chain joins TRBV7-2 and TRBJ2-5, with 8 bases matching TRBD2. After removal of 5 bases from V and 5 bases from J, the junction contained 10 bases not matched to a gene. The CDR3 runs to 15 residues. Germline values: CDR1 SGHTA, CDR2 FQGNSA. CDR3 DNA sequence: TGTGCCAGCAGCCTCAAGCGGGAGCACGGGGAGACCCAGTACTTC. This gives the protein CASSLKREHGETQYF.

The rearrangement joins TRBV5-1 to TRBJ2-2; D is unresolved. This CDR3 has 14 amino acids. Germline V gene data show CDR1 as SGHRS and CDR2 as YFSETQ. V lost 2 bases and J 4 bases, leaving 9 bases between the germline ends. CDR3 in DNA: TGCGCCAGCAGCTTAACTATATCCACCGGGGAGCTGTTTTTT. Translation gives CASSLTISTGELFF.

The chain employs TRBV15 and TRBJ1-3, with D possibly TRBD1 on 5 matching bases. The CDR3 runs to 15 residues. Germline-derived CDR1 and CDR2 are LNHNV and YYDKDF (reference sequence). V dropped 3 bases and J dropped 3 bases, with 12 bases sitting between them. In DNA form, the CDR3 reads TGTGCCACCAGCAGCGAGGACAACTTTGGAAACACCATATATTTT. This encodes CATSSEDNFGNTIYF.

V usage is TRBV7-9 and J usage is TRBJ2-3; D could derive from TRBD1 or TRBD2 (5 bases each). V was clipped by 5 bases and J by 4 bases, with 19 bases between them. There are 16 residues in the CDR3. From germline, CDR1 is SEHNR and CDR2 FQNEAQ (reference sequence). DNA of the CDR3: TGTGCCAGCAGCCGGACCAGCCTTCGGGACGCAGATACGCAGTATTTT. As protein: CASSRTSLRDADTQYF.

This rearrangement joins TRBV28 to TRBJ2-3, with 10 positions matching TRBD1. This CDR3 spans 12 amino acids. Germline values: CDR1 MDHEN, CDR2 SYDVKM. The ends lost 11 bases at V and 4 bases at J; junction bases unmatched: 3. Here the CDR3 DNA reads TGTGCCGGAGGACAGGGGGCAGATACGCAGTATTTT. This translates into CAGGQGADTQYF.

This chain links TRBV6-5 with TRBJ2-1; D is unresolved. CDR1 and CDR2 (germline): MNHEY, SVGAGI. CDR3 size: 14 residues. Trimming took 4 bases from V and 6 from J, leaving 13 bases between them. The chain's CDR3 is CASSWSLTGNEQFF. The CDR3 DNA follows: TGTGCCAGCAGTTGGTCCTTGACTGGCAATGAGCAGTTCTTC.

The CDR3 sequence: CASSLAGPTRGNEQFF. CDR3 DNA sequence: TGCGCCAGCAGCTTGGCGGGCCCAACTAGGGGTAATGAGCAGTTCTTC. The chain links TRBV5-1 to TRBJ2-1, with D perhaps TRBD1 or TRBD2 (5 bases each). V was shortened by 0 bases and J by 7 bases, with 17 bases between the two germline ends. The CDR3 is made up of 16 amino acids. Germline values: CDR1 SGHRS, CDR2 YFSETQ.

This clone was counted once. The genes are TRBV10-1 and TRBJ2-7; D unresolved. The germline V gene encodes CDR1 WNHNN and CDR2 SYGVQD (reference sequence). There are 12 residues in the CDR3. V lost 6 bases, J lost 5 bases, and 11 bases lay in between. This CDR3 is CASSAKGNEQYF. CDR3 bases: TGCGCCAGCAGCGCGAAAGGGAACGAGCAGTACTTC.

This rearrangement joins TRBV7-3 to TRBJ2-2; 8 bases map to TRBD1. Germline V gene data show CDR1 as SGHTA and CDR2 as FQGTGA. V trimming: 5 bases; J trimming: 4 bases; junction bases outside the gene matches: 6. The CDR3 is 15 residues long. CDR3 protein: CASSPSGQVTGELFF. The CDR3 DNA reads TGTGCCAGCAGCCCATCGGGACAGGTCACCGGGGAGCTGTTTTTT.

Note on this clone: The same CDR3 can be traced to other DNA sequences in this sample. CDR3 DNA sequence: TGCGCCAGCAGCTTGGATGGCACTGAAGCTTTCTTT. Encoded protein: CASSLDGTEAFF. V usage is TRBV5-1 and J usage is TRBJ1-1; D not certain. The CDR3 runs to 12 residues. Per germline, CDR1 SGHRS and CDR2 YFSETQ. The germline V and J ends were trimmed by 0 bases and 4 bases, with 4 bases remaining between them.

This chain links TRBV28 with TRBJ2-3; a weak D match, TRBD2 (5 bases). Germline assignment: CDR1 MDHEN and CDR2 SYDVKM. V was cut by 6 bases and J by 1 base, with 20 bases left in between. The CDR3 is made up of 17 amino acids. CDR3 sequence reads: CASREPAEGLGTDTQYF. The CDR3 nucleotides read TGTGCCAGCAGGGAGCCGGCCGAGGGCCTCGGCACAGATACGCAGTATTTT.

This rearrangement joins TRBV5-4 to TRBJ2-2; D is ambiguous. The CDR3 is 14 residues long. CDR1 is SGHNT, CDR2 YYREEE, per germline (reference sequence). V was clipped by 1 base and J by 4 bases, with 8 bases between them. CDR3 in DNA: TGTGCCAGCAGCTTGACAGTTGCCACCGGGGAGCTGTTTTTT. This encodes CASSLTVATGELFF.

The genes are TRBV29-1 and TRBJ2-7; possible D gene TRBD1, 6 bases. Germline CDR1 reads SQVTM; CDR2 reads ANQGSEA. The CDR3 is made up of 12 amino acids. Trimming left V 6 bases short and J 2 bases short, with 11 bases between. The CDR3 is CSVLQGPYEQYF. CDR3 in DNA: TGCAGCGTGCTACAGGGACCCTACGAGCAGTACTTC.

The V gene is TRBV28, the J gene TRBJ2-7; no reliable D call. The CDR3 is made up of 14 amino acids. Germline CDR1 and CDR2: MDHEN and SYDVKM. V lost 3 bases and J lost 3, with 12 bases in between. The CDR3 sequence is CASSFSFLRYEQYF. Written as DNA, the CDR3 is TGTGCCAGCAGTTTCTCCTTTCTACGCTACGAGCAGTACTTC.

The V and J genes are TRBV23-1 and TRBJ1-1; 8 bases match TRBD1. TRBV23-1 is classed as an ORF, of uncertain function. Trimming at V came to 6 bases and at J to 4 bases, leaving 13 bases not matched to a gene. CDR3 size: 16 residues. CDR3 in DNA: TGCGCCAGCAGACGGACAGGGAGGGTCGTCGTCACTGAAGCTTTCTTT. Translation: CASRRTGRVVVTEAFF.

In regard to this clone: Different DNA sequences within this sample yield the same CDR3. J is TRBJ2-7 and V is TRBV5-6, with 11 nucleotides matching TRBD2. V lost 4 bases and J lost 5; bases outside the gene matches: 2. Germline V gene lookup returns CDR1 SGHDT and CDR2 YYEEEE. The CDR3 contains 13 residues. For the CDR3, the DNA is TGTGCCAGCAGCCTAGCGGGAGGTCACGAGCAGTACTTC. It yields the protein CASSLAGGHEQYF. Drawing the rest from reference TRBV5-6 and TRBJ2-7, the complete variable domain is DAGVTQSPTHLIKTRGQQVTLRCSPKSGHDTVSWYQQALGQGPQFIFQYYEEEERQRGNFPDRFSGHQFPNYSSELNVNALLLGDSALYLCASSLAGGHEQYFGPGTRLTVT.

The rearrangement joins TRBV6-5 to TRBJ2-7; D is undetermined. Trimming took off 2 bases at V and 3 bases at J, with 14 bases between the two ends. Germline V gene lookup returns CDR1 MNHEY and CDR2 SVGAGI. CDR3 length: 15 amino acids. The CDR3 coding sequence is TGTGCCAGCAGTTACCCCCGGGTCCTAATCTACGAGCAGTACTTC. This codes for CASSYPRVLIYEQYF.

The chain links TRBV9 to TRBJ2-2; 9 nucleotides line up with TRBD1. Losses at the gene ends were 1 base for V and 5 bases for J; bases not matched to a gene: 18. Per the germline V gene, CDR1 is SGDLS and CDR2 is YYNGEE. This CDR3 comprises 20 residues. CDR3 bases: TGTGCCAGCAGCGTATCGTTGCTCTCTGGGACAGGGAGGTTGACCGGGGAGCTGTTTTTT. Protein sequence: CASSVSLLSGTGRLTGELFF.

This rearrangement joins TRBV5-1 to TRBJ2-3; the match to TRBD2 covers 8 bases. V was pared by 0 bases and J by 1 base, with 4 bases of the junction left unmatched. CDR3 length: 16 residues. CDR1 is SGHRS, CDR2 YFSETQ, per germline. CDR3 loop: CASSLVGREGTDTQYF. The CDR3 region has the DNA TGCGCCAGCAGCTTGGTCGGGCGGGAGGGCACAGATACGCAGTATTTT.

The gene calls are TRBV14 and TRBJ1-3; D not resolved. The CDR3 is 17 residues long. Trimming removed 2 bases from V and 0 bases from J, with 14 bases in between. Germline CDR1 reads SGHDN; CDR2 reads FVKESK. As DNA, the CDR3 is TGTGCCAGCAGCCAAACGTTGCTCCGGGACTCTGGAAACACCATATATTTT. It yields the protein CASSQTLLRDSGNTIYF.